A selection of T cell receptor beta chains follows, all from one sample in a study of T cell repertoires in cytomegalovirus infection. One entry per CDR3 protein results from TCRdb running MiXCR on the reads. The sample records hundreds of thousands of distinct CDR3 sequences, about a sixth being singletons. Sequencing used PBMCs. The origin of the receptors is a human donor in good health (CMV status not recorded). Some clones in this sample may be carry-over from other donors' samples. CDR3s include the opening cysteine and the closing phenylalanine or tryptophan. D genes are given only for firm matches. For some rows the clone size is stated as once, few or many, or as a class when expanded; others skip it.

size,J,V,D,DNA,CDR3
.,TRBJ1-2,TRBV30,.,TGTGCCTCTTCTAGCGGGAGCACACTTAACTATGGCTACACCTTC,CASSSGSTLNYGYTF
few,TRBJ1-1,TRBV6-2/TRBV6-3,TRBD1,TGTGCCAGCAGGGACCCGGGACAGGGGACCACTGAAGCTTTCTTT,CASRDPGQGTTEAFF
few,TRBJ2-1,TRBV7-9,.,TGTGCCAGCAGCTCCGGCTCAGGGATTACCTACAATGAGCAGTTCTTC,CASSSGSGITYNEQFF
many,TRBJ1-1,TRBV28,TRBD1,TGTGCCAGCAGTTTCAAAACAGGGGGCATAGTCCCTGAAGCTTTCTTT,CASSFKTGGIVPEAFF
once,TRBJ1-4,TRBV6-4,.,TGTGCCAGCAGTGACTCGTTGGCGGGGAGTCGGAGCCTTGAAAAACTGTTTTTT,CASSDSLAGSRSLEKLFF
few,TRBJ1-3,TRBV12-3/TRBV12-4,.,TGTGCCAGCTGCCGGGGGTCTGGAAACACCATATATTTT,CASCRGSGNTIYF
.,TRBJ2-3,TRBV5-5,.,TGTGCCAGCAGCCCCCCGGACAGTCCTGACACAGATACGCAGTATTTT,CASSPPDSPDTDTQYF
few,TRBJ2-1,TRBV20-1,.,TGCAGTGCTAGAGTTACTTTCGGGAATGAGCAGTTCTTC,CSARVTFGNEQFF
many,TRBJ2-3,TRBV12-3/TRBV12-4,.,TGTGCCAGCAGCCGACAAAGCACAGATACGCAGTATTTT,CASSRQSTDTQYF
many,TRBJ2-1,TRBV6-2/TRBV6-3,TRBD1,TGTGCCAGCAGTTACCGCAGGGGGCTGTACAATGAGCAGTTCTTC,CASSYRRGLYNEQFF
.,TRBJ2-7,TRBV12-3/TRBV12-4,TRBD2,TGTGCCAGCAGTTCGGGACTACTAACATACGAGCAGTACTTC,CASSSGLLTYEQYF
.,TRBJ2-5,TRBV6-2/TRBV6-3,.,TGTGCCATCAGCTCAGATATACAAGAGACCCAGTACTTC,CAISSDIQETQYF
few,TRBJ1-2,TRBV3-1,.,TGTGCCAGCAGGGGTACGGACAACTATGGCTACACCTTC,CASRGTDNYGYTF
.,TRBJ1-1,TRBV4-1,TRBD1,TGCGCCAGCAGATACCGGACAGGCGTGAACACTGAAGCTTTCTTT,CASRYRTGVNTEAFF
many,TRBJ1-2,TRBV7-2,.,TGTGCCAGCAGCGCCAGACAGAGGACCGGCTACACCTTC,CASSARQRTGYTF
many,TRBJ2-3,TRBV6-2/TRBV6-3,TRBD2,TGTGCCAGCCGGGGACTAGCGGGAGCCCTCACGGCTACGCAGTATTTT,CASRGLAGALTATQYF
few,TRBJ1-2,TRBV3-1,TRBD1,TGTGCCAGCAGCCACGGACAGGGGGCTGGCTACACCTTC,CASSHGQGAGYTF
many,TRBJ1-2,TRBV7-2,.,TGTGCCAGCAGCTTAGTCGGGAGTGACTATGGCTACACCTTC,CASSLVGSDYGYTF
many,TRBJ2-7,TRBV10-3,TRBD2,TGTGCCATCAGTGCGACTAGCGGGAGTGTGTACGAGCAGTACTTC,CAISATSGSVYEQYF
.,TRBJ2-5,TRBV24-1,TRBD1,TGTGCCACCAGTGATGCCAGACAGGGGGTGGAGACCCAGTACTTC,CATSDARQGVETQYF
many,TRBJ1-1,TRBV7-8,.,TGTGCCAGCAGCTTAGGGCTTGGCGGCAACACTGAAGCTTTCTTT,CASSLGLGGNTEAFF
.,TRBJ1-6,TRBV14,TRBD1,TGTGCCAGCAGCCGGGACAGGGGCTATAATTCACCCCTCCACTTT,CASSRDRGYNSPLHF
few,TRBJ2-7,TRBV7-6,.,TGTGCCAGCAGCTTAGAGGGGGGGGGAGAGCAGTACTTC,CASSLEGGGEQYF
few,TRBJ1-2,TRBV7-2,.,TGTGCCAGCAGCCCGAGAGGGATGTATGGCTACACCTTC,CASSPRGMYGYTF
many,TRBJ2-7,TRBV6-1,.,TGTGCCAGCTGCCGGGACCAGACCTACGAGCAGTACTTC,CASCRDQTYEQYF
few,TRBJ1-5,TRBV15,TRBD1,TGTGCCACCAGCAGAGAGGGACAGTCCAATCAGCCCCAGCATTTT,CATSREGQSNQPQHF
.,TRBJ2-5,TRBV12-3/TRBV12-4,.,TGTGCCAGCAGTTTCTGGGCGACCCAGTACTTC,CASSFWATQYF
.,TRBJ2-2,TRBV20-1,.,TGCAGTGCTCCTAGCGTAAACACCGGGGAGCTGTTTTTT,CSAPSVNTGELFF
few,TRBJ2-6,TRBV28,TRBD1,TGTGCCAGCACCCAAACCGGGACAGGGTTTACTGGGGCCAACGTCCTGACTTTC,CASTQTGTGFTGANVLTF
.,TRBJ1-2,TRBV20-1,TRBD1,TGCAGTGCTAGAGAGAGGACAGGGTACTATGGCTACACCTTC,CSARERTGYYGYTF
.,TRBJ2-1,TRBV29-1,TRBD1,TGCAGCGATGCACCGGGACAGCTTGGTAATGAGCAGTTCTTC,CSDAPGQLGNEQFF
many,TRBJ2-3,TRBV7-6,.,TGTGCCAGCAGCTTAGAGCGGAGCACAGATACGCAGTATTTT,CASSLERSTDTQYF
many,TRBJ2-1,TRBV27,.,TGTGCCAGCAGTTCCGAGAGGACCGGCGAGCAGTTCTTC,CASSSERTGEQFF
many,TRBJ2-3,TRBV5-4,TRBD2,TGTGCCAGCAGCCCGACCAGCGGGGGGGATACGCAGTATTTT,CASSPTSGGDTQYF
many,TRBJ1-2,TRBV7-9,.,TGTGCCAGCAGCTCTATGACGGATAACTATGGCTACACCTTC,CASSSMTDNYGYTF
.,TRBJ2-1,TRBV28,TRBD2,TGTGCCAGCAGTTTATTAGCGGGGGGGCATGTTGAGCAGTTCTTC,CASSLLAGGHVEQFF
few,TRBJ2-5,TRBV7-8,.,TGTGCCAGCAGAGGGATAGGGGCCCCCGAGACCCAGTACTTC,CASRGIGAPETQYF
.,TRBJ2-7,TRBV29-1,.,TGCAGCGTGAAGCAGGGCGATCATGCCTACGAGCAGTACTTC,CSVKQGDHAYEQYF
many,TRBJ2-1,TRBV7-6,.,TGTGCCAGCAGCTTAGTCCCGGACAGCTCCTACAATGAGCAGTTCTTC,CASSLVPDSSYNEQFF